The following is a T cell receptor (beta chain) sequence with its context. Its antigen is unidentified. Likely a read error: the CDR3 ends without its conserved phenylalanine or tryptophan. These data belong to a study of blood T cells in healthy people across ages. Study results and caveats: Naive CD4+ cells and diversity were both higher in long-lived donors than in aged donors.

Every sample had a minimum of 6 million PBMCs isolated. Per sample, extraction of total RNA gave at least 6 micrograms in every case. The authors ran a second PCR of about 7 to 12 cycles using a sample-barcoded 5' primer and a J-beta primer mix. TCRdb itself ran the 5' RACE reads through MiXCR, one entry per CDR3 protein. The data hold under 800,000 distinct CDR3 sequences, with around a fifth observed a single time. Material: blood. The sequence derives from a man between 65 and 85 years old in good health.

CDR3 DNA sequence: TGTGCCAGCAGTTCCCTCGACAGAATCTATGGCTACACCCTC. Translating gives CASSSLDRIYGYTL. The chain recombines TRBV27 with TRBJ1-2, with TRBD1 as a possible D gene (5 bases). The CDR3 is 14 amino acids. Germline V CDR1 and CDR2: MNHEY, SMNVEV (reference sequence). V lost 4 bases, J lost 4 bases, and 13 bases lay in between.